A selection of T cell receptor beta chains follows, all from one sample in a study of blood T cells in healthy people across ages. TCRdb analysed the 5' RACE reads with MiXCR anew, one entry per CDR3 protein. The table records about 1.1 million distinct CDR3 sequences, less than 45% of them present only once. The sequencing sample was made of blood. The receptors here all came from a young man in good health. Each CDR3 is given with its conserved first and last residue. A D gene is named only where the DNA matches it firmly. The size entry is marked missing in some rows and otherwise reads once, few, many or a size class.

D: .
V: TRBV5-6
J: TRBJ1-2
size: .
DNA: TGTGCCAGCAGCTTGACGGTCCGGACCGGGCTATATAGATTCACCTTC
CDR3: CASSLTVRTGLYRFTF

D: .
V: TRBV6-4
J: TRBJ2-1
size: few
DNA: TGTGCCAGCAGTGTCGACTCGCGAGATGAGCAGTTCTTC
CDR3: CASSVDSRDEQFF

D: .
V: TRBV27
J: TRBJ1-1
size: .
DNA: TGTGCCAGCACTTCAGGGAACACTGAAGCTTTCTTT
CDR3: CASTSGNTEAFF

D: .
V: TRBV7-2
J: TRBJ1-1
size: .
DNA: TGTGCCAGCACCCGACTCTTGGTGGACACTGAAGCTTTCTTT
CDR3: CASTRLLVDTEAFF

D: TRBD1
V: TRBV7-2
J: TRBJ2-5
size: .
DNA: TGTGCCAGCAGCTTACAAGGGGGCTTCGAGACCCAGTACTTC
CDR3: CASSLQGGFETQYF

D: TRBD1
V: TRBV6-5
J: TRBJ1-4
size: once
DNA: TGTGCCAGCAGGGGAGGACAGGGGCGTCGGGAAAAACTGTTTTTT
CDR3: CASRGGQGRREKLFF

D: .
V: TRBV28
J: TRBJ1-2
size: few
DNA: TGTGCCAGCAGTTCAAACAGGGATGACTATGGCTACACCTTC
CDR3: CASSSNRDDYGYTF

D: .
V: TRBV28
J: TRBJ2-1
size: few
DNA: TGTGCCACCACCCTACCCAGGGGGGGGAATGAGCAGTTCTTC
CDR3: CATTLPRGGNEQFF

D: .
V: TRBV20-1
J: TRBJ2-7
size: .
DNA: TGCAGTGGGACAGCCCAGCTCGAGCAGTACTTC
CDR3: CSGTAQLEQYF

D: .
V: TRBV5-1
J: TRBJ2-7
size: few
DNA: TGCGCCAGCAGCACACAAGCGGAGTCCTACAATGAGCAGTACTTC
CDR3: CASSTQAESYNEQYF

D: .
V: TRBV20-1
J: TRBJ1-2
size: few
DNA: TGCAGTGCTAGAGCCTCCAACTTCGATTTCTATGGCTACACCTTC
CDR3: CSARASNFDFYGYTF

D: TRBD1
V: TRBV4-3
J: TRBJ1-2
size: .
DNA: TGCGCCAGCAGCCGAATAACAGGGGACCTACACTATGGCTACACCTTC
CDR3: CASSRITGDLHYGYTF

D: TRBD2
V: TRBV18
J: TRBJ2-3
size: .
DNA: TGTGCCAGCTCACGGGCTAGCGGGGGCACAGATACGCAGTATTTT
CDR3: CASSRASGGTDTQYF

D: .
V: TRBV20-1
J: TRBJ1-2
size: .
DNA: TGCAGTGCTAGAGTGTCAGGGGAACTTTGGGGCTACACCTTC
CDR3: CSARVSGELWGYTF

D: .
V: TRBV12-3/TRBV12-4
J: TRBJ1-1
size: .
DNA: TGTGCCAGCAGCTGGACTTTAGGGATGAACACTGAAGCTTTCTTT
CDR3: CASSWTLGMNTEAFF

D: TRBD1
V: TRBV28
J: TRBJ2-1
size: .
DNA: TGTGCCAGCAGTTTCCCAGGGGGCCGCTACAATGAGCAGTTCTTC
CDR3: CASSFPGGRYNEQFF

D: .
V: TRBV13
J: TRBJ1-1
size: few
DNA: TGTGCCAGCAGCCCCCCCGACGCGGCGCACACTGAAGCTTTCTTT
CDR3: CASSPPDAAHTEAFF

D: .
V: TRBV6-6
J: TRBJ2-1
size: .
DNA: TGTGCCAGCAGTGTACGAGGGGCAGGGGCGTACTACAATGAGCAGTTCTTC
CDR3: CASSVRGAGAYYNEQFF

D: TRBD1
V: TRBV5-6
J: TRBJ1-2
size: .
DNA: TGTGCCAGCAGCCCTCATACAGGGGATGTCGACTATGGCTACACCTTC
CDR3: CASSPHTGDVDYGYTF

D: .
V: TRBV4-3
J: TRBJ1-6
size: .
DNA: TGCGCCAGCAGCCAAGATCGCGGACGGATGAATTCACCCCTCCACTTT
CDR3: CASSQDRGRMNSPLHF

D: .
V: TRBV7-2
J: TRBJ2-3
size: many
DNA: TGTGCCAGCAGCACACCTAGCACAGATACGCAGTATTTT
CDR3: CASSTPSTDTQYF

D: .
V: TRBV7-8
J: TRBJ1-5
size: few
DNA: TGTGCCAGCAGCCTCCCGGGAGCCTTGAGCAATCAGCCCCAGCATTTT
CDR3: CASSLPGALSNQPQHF

D: TRBD2
V: TRBV20-1
J: TRBJ2-3
size: few
DNA: TGCAGTGCCCTAGGGACTAGCGGGGGCACAGATACGCAGTATTTT
CDR3: CSALGTSGGTDTQYF

D: .
V: TRBV10-3
J: TRBJ2-7
size: few
DNA: TGTGCCATCAGGACCGACAGTGAGCAGTACTTC
CDR3: CAIRTDSEQYF

D: .
V: TRBV3-1
J: TRBJ1-1
size: many
DNA: TGTGCCAGCAGCGAGACAGTGAATACTGAAGCTTTCTTT
CDR3: CASSETVNTEAFF